A single sample gave rise to the 20 T cell receptor beta chains below, sequenced in a study of identical twins. MiXCR was run by TCRdb on the 5' RACE reads, yielding one entry per CDR3 protein. The sample has around 480,000 distinct CDR3 sequences, roughly an eighth seen once. The same sample was also studied in work on yellow fever vaccine responses in identical twins.

Sequences were obtained from CD4+ T cells sorted from blood. These receptors came from a woman aged 18 to 35 in good health.

This clonotype came up many times. At one boundary the junction diverges from the germline segment, which might be a read error. This chain connects TRBV29-1 to TRBJ2-5; 10 bases align to TRBD2. Germline V gene data show CDR1 as SQVTM and CDR2 as ANQGSEA. The CDR3 contains 13 residues. The CDR3 loop is CSVEAGGLETQYF. As DNA, the CDR3 is TGCAGCGTAGAAGCGGGAGGGCTTGAGACCCAGTACTTC.

This clonotype was seen more than once but under ten times. The chain links TRBV7-2 to TRBJ2-4; tentatively, D is TRBD2 (6 bases). CDR3 length: 15 amino acids. The V and J ends lost 1 base and 6 bases respectively, with 13 bases between them. Germline CDR1 is SGHTA and CDR2 is FQGNSA. CDR3 in amino acids: CASSLDSGGRNIQYF. The CDR3 coding sequence is TGTGCCAGCAGCTTAGATAGCGGAGGGAGAAACATTCAGTACTTC. Using reference TRBV7-2 and TRBJ2-4 for the parts outside the CDR3, the full variable domain is GAGVSQSPSNKVTEKGKDVELRCDPISGHTALYWYRQSLGQGLEFLIYFQGNSAPDKSGLPSDRFSAERTGGSVSTLTIQRTQQEDSAVYLCASSLDSGGRNIQYFGAGTRLSVL.

This clonotype was counted between two and nine times. V gene TRBV7-9 combines with J gene TRBJ2-3; TRBD1 aligns across 10 bases. The CDR3 spans 15 residues. Germline assignment: CDR1 SEHNR and CDR2 FQNEAQ (reference sequence). V was pared by 5 bases and J by 8 bases, with 10 bases of the junction left unmatched. CDR3: CASSVGTGVGGTQYF. The CDR3 coding sequence is TGTGCCAGCAGCGTCGGGACAGGGGTGGGCGGTACGCAGTATTTT.

The chain carries TRBV5-1 and TRBJ2-2; 11 bases align to TRBD2. The length of the CDR3 is 15 residues. Germline loops: CDR1 SGHRS, CDR2 YFSETQ. The V gene end was trimmed by 5 bases and the J gene end by 5 bases; junction bases not matched to a gene: 5. In nucleotides, the CDR3 is TGCGCCAGCAGTCCTTTAGCGGGAGGGACCGGGGAGCTGTTTTTT. This encodes CASSPLAGGTGELFF.

The CDR3 coding sequence is TGTGCCAGCAGCAAGGTAGCGACCGAGCAGTACTTC. It encodes CASSKVATEQYF. The chain joins TRBV7-2 to TRBJ2-7, with a weak D call TRBD2 (5 bases). V was trimmed by 5 bases and J by 6 bases, leaving 11 bases between them. CDR1 and CDR2 (germline): SGHTA, FQGNSA. The CDR3 covers 12 residues. Looking up the rest from reference TRBV7-2 and TRBJ2-7 gives the full variable domain: GAGVSQSPSNKVTEKGKDVELRCDPISGHTALYWYRQSLGQGLEFLIYFQGNSAPDKSGLPSDRFSAERTGGSVSTLTIQRTQQEDSAVYLCASSKVATEQYFGPGTRLTVT.

V usage is TRBV5-1 and J usage is TRBJ1-2; unclear D gene. Deletions cut 0 bases from V and 11 bases from J, with 11 bases between. This CDR3 comprises 12 residues. The V gene's germline CDR1 is SGHRS and CDR2 YFSETQ. The CDR3 sequence: CASSLDVYPYTF. In nucleotides, the CDR3 is TGCGCCAGCAGCTTGGATGTTTATCCTTACACCTTC.

As regards this clonotype: Germline is not matched at one junction end, which may reflect a read error. This rearrangement joins TRBV20-1 to TRBJ2-1, with D unresolved. This CDR3 has 14 residues. Germline V gene lookup returns CDR1 DFQATT and CDR2 SNEGSKA (reference sequence). CDR3 sequence (DNA): TGCAGTGCTAGCCCAGCTTGGACGGGTAATGGGCAGTTCTTC. It is translated as CSASPAWTGNGQFF.

Worth noting for this clonotype: The missing conserved phenylalanine or tryptophan at the end of this CDR3 makes a read error likely. The V gene is TRBV12-3 or TRBV12-4, the J gene TRBJ2-1, with 9 bases aligning to TRBD2. V shed 3 bases, J shed 6 bases, and the junction held 6 bases outside the gene matches. CDR3 size: 15 residues. The CDR3 nucleotides are TGTGCCAGCAGTTTTGGGATTAGCGGGGGCAATGAGCAGTTCTAC. Encoded protein: CASSFGISGGNEQFY.

This clonotype was found a few times. V is TRBV3-1 and J is TRBJ2-7; 9 bases line up with TRBD2. The CDR3 contains 17 residues. With 2 bases clipped from V and 1 base from J, the junction kept 9 bases outside the gene matches. Germline CDR1 LGHDT, CDR2 YNNKEL (reference sequence). DNA for the CDR3: TGTGCCAGCAGCCAAAAATTGCCTAGCGGGGAATCCTACGAGCAGTACTTC. Protein: CASSQKLPSGESYEQYF.

This clonotype is a singleton in its sample. The chain is built from TRBV6-1 and TRBJ2-3; 8 nucleotides line up with TRBD2. This CDR3 has 15 residues. Germline V gene lookup returns CDR1 MNHNS and CDR2 SASEGT. The V gene end was trimmed by 6 bases and the J gene end by 4 bases; junction bases not matched to a gene: 9. In DNA, the CDR3 is TGTGCCAGCAGAGACCCGGGGGGGAGGGCAGATACGCAGTATTTT. Its protein is CASRDPGGRADTQYF.

This clonotype showed up just a few times. The rearrangement links TRBV7-9 to TRBJ1-1; weak D call: TRBD1 (5 bases). In germline, CDR1 is SEHNR, CDR2 FQNEAQ (reference sequence). Trimming pared 7 bases from V and 6 bases from J, leaving 21 bases between. The CDR3 covers 15 residues. CDR3 bases: TGTGCCAGCAACAATAGGCCCCGGGGGGTAGCTGAAGCTTTCTTT. Amino acid sequence: CASNNRPRGVAEAFF.

In this sample, this clonotype turned up a few times. This rearrangement joins TRBV7-2 to TRBJ2-1; maybe TRBD2 (6 bases). V was pared by 4 bases and J by 7 bases, with 23 bases between. There are 17 residues in the CDR3. Germline loops: CDR1 SGHTA, CDR2 FQGNSA. The CDR3 sequence: CASSSRSGGVRYNEQFF. CDR3 nucleotide sequence: TGTGCCAGCAGCTCTCGGTCCGGGGGAGTGAGGTATAATGAGCAGTTCTTC.

This clonotype showed up just a few times. The chain links TRBV9 to TRBJ1-3; 7 nucleotides match TRBD1. The CDR3 extends over 15 amino acids. Germline CDR1 SGDLS, CDR2 YYNGEE. With 2 bases clipped from V and 2 bases from J, the junction kept 4 bases outside the gene matches. Written as DNA, the CDR3 is TGTGCCAGCAGCGTGGGGACAGTGGCTGGAAACACCATATATTTT. Translating gives CASSVGTVAGNTIYF.

The chain has TRBV12-3 or TRBV12-4 and TRBJ1-2; 8 nucleotides match TRBD1. CDR3 length: 13 amino acids. With 5 bases clipped from V and 7 bases from J, the junction kept 6 bases outside the gene matches. CDR3 bases: TGTGCCAGCAGTCACGGACAGGGTGGTGGCTACACCTTC. Residues: CASSHGQGGGYTF.

This clonotype was seen a few times. The CDR3 region has the DNA TGTGCCAGCAGCCCTACTAAAACTAGCGGGGGAAACATTCAGTACTTC. Translating gives CASSPTKTSGGNIQYF. The chain uses TRBV9 and TRBJ2-4; 11 bases align to TRBD2. V lost 4 bases, J lost 6 bases, and 9 bases stayed unmatched. CDR3 size: 16 residues. Germline-derived CDR1 and CDR2 are SGDLS and YYNGEE.

This clonotype was detected only a few times. Its ends do not fully match the called genes, so a read error is possible. The rearrangement joins TRBV7-7 to TRBJ2-4; D might be TRBD2 (6 bases). Germline CDR1 is SSHAT and CDR2 is FNYEAQ (reference sequence). The CDR3 is 13 residues long. The CDR3 spells CASKVWREDIQYF. In DNA, the CDR3 is TGTGCTAGCAAAGTCTGGAGGGAGGACATTCAGTACTTC.

This clonotype was found a few times. The V and J genes are TRBV5-8 and TRBJ2-5; D might be TRBD1 (5 bases). V gave up 0 bases and J gave up 6 bases, with 12 bases separating them. Per the germline V gene, CDR1 is SGHTS and CDR2 is YDEGEE. This CDR3 has 14 amino acids. CDR3 amino acids: CASSLVVGPKTQYF. CDR3 in DNA: TGTGCCAGCAGCTTGGTAGTGGGGCCGAAGACCCAGTACTTC.

The V gene is TRBV3-1, the J gene TRBJ2-5, with D perhaps matching TRBD2 (5 bases). This CDR3 contains 15 residues. The germline CDR1 and CDR2 sequences are LGHDT and YNNKEL (reference sequence). The V gene lost 1 base and the J gene lost 5 bases, with 14 bases spanning the gap. Here the CDR3 DNA reads TGTGCCAGCAGCCAAGGGAGGCTAGCTGCGGAGACCCAGTACTTC. As protein: CASSQGRLAAETQYF.

Many counts were recorded for this clonotype. The genes are TRBV12-3 or TRBV12-4 and TRBJ2-7; the D is unclear. Trimming left V 6 bases short and J 0 bases short, with 15 bases between. This CDR3 spans 15 amino acids. Written as DNA, the CDR3 is TGTGCCAGCAGACCACCTTCTGGAATCTCCTACGAGCAGTACTTC. Its translation: CASRPPSGISYEQYF.

J is TRBJ2-7 and V is TRBV7-9, with 9 bases fitting TRBD2. The CDR3 is 14 residues long. Unmatched junction bases numbered 5, after V lost 5 bases and J lost 3 bases. The germline gives CDR1 SEHNR, CDR2 FQNEAQ (reference sequence). CDR3 amino acids: CASSQAGGLYEQYF. CDR3 DNA: TGTGCCAGCAGCCAGGCGGGGGGGCTCTACGAGCAGTACTTC.